These 12 T cell receptor beta chains share one sample of origin, sequenced in a study of cytomegalovirus exposure and HLA in healthy donors. PCR was performed using 60 Vbeta and 13 Jbeta primers. Generated by immunoSEQ multiplex PCR, the TCRdb table keeps only in-frame clones and is missing some. Here the sample spans approximately 88,000 clones, 60% to 75% being singletons. The sample was PBMCs. The receptors originated from a man aged 60 to 75 in good health and CMV-seronegative.

This chain uses TRBV7-2 with TRBJ1-5; 10 bases are a match to TRBD1. The CDR3 runs to 15 residues. CDR1 is SGHTA and CDR2 is FQGNSA in the germline V gene. Trimming took 8 bases from V and 5 from J; bases not matched to a gene: 9. CDR3 amino acids: CASARDRGTDQPQHF. The DNA for the CDR3 is TGTGCCAGCGCTAGGGACAGGGGTACGGATCAGCCCCAGCATTTT.

CDR3 sequence (DNA): TGCGCCAGCAGCTGGGCGGACAGCTCCTACGAGCAGTACTTC. Protein: CASSWADSSYEQYF. The chain is built from TRBV5-1 and TRBJ2-7, with a tentative D call TRBD1 (6 bases). This CDR3 comprises 14 residues. The germline CDR1 and CDR2 sequences are SGHRS and YFSETQ. The V gene lost 3 bases and the J gene lost 0 bases, with 10 bases spanning the gap.

This clone was seen many times. The chain uses TRBV5-1 and TRBJ2-1; D might be TRBD1 (6 bases). CDR1 SGHRS and CDR2 YFSETQ come from the germline V gene. Trimming took off 4 bases at V and 0 bases at J, with 11 bases between the two ends. The CDR3 length is 15 residues. The CDR3 DNA sequence: TGCGCCAGCAGCCGTACAGGGAGCTCCTACAATGAGCAGTTCTTC. Translation: CASSRTGSSYNEQFF.

This rearrangement joins TRBV6-1 to TRBJ2-1, with TRBD2 identical over 11 bases. The germline gives CDR1 MNHNS, CDR2 SASEGT. This CDR3 region has 15 residues. With V trimmed by 6 bases and J by 6 bases, 7 bases remained unmatched. Here the CDR3 DNA reads TGTGCCAGCAGCGAACTAGCGGGAGTGGGCAATGAGCAGTTCTTC. Amino acid sequence: CASSELAGVGNEQFF.

J is TRBJ2-7 and V is TRBV19; D is possibly TRBD1 (6 bases). V was shortened by 4 bases and J by 5 bases, with 15 bases between the two germline ends. The CDR3 spans 14 residues. Germline V gene data show CDR1 as LNHDA and CDR2 as SQIVND (reference sequence). Here the CDR3 DNA reads TGTGCCAGTAGTACCCGACAGGAGAGAGACGAGCAGTACTTC. This gives the protein CASSTRQERDEQYF. Full variable domain (missing parts from reference TRBV19 and TRBJ2-7): DGGITQSPKYLFRKEGQNVTLSCEQNLNHDAMYWYRQDPGQGLRLIYYSQIVNDFQKGDIAEGYSVSREKKESFPLTVTSAQKNPTAFYLCASSTRQERDEQYFGPGTRLTVT.

V and J are TRBV5-1 and TRBJ2-7; 7 bases are a match to TRBD2. Germline V gives CDR1 SGHRS, CDR2 YFSETQ. There are 14 residues in the CDR3. V lost 4 bases to trimming and J lost 7 bases; unmatched junction nucleotides: 11. CDR3 amino acids: CASSPREARLEQYF. CDR3 DNA sequence: TGCGCCAGCAGCCCCCGGGAGGCCAGGTTGGAGCAGTACTTC. Combining the CDR3 with reference TRBV5-1 and TRBJ2-7 gives the whole variable domain KAGVTQTPRYLIKTRGQQVTLSCSPISGHRSVSWYQQTPGQGLQFLFEYFSETQRNKGNFPGRFSGRQFSNSRSEMNVSTLELGDSALYLCASSPREARLEQYFGPGTRLTVT.

This clone was observed a few times. The chain couples TRBV19 to TRBJ2-3; perhaps TRBD1 as D (6 bases). The CDR3 loop spans 16 amino acids. Germline V gene data show CDR1 as LNHDA and CDR2 as SQIVND (reference sequence). Trimming cost V 4 bases and J 1 base, with 15 bases left between them. The CDR3 region is CASSKTPGVGTDTQYF. The CDR3 DNA follows: TGTGCCAGTAGTAAAACACCAGGGGTGGGCACAGATACGCAGTATTTT.

The chain links TRBV5-1 to TRBJ2-7, with D hard to call. CDR3 size: 14 residues. Between the trimmed V and J ends, which lost 0 bases and 2 bases, there was a span of 9 bases. Per germline, CDR1 SGHRS and CDR2 YFSETQ. The CDR3 region is CASSLGHPAYEQYF. CDR3 in DNA: TGCGCCAGCAGCTTGGGACACCCAGCCTACGAGCAGTACTTC.

J is TRBJ1-2 and V is TRBV27; 7 bases align to TRBD1. CDR3 size: 15 residues. V lost 4 bases and J lost 2; bases outside the gene matches: 7. The germline V gene has CDR1 MNHEY and CDR2 SMNVEV (reference sequence). The CDR3 protein is CASSSPDRANYGYTF. The CDR3 DNA follows: TGTGCCAGCAGTTCCCCCGACAGGGCGAACTATGGCTACACCTTC.

The chain recombines TRBV6-5 with TRBJ2-7; 14 bases are a match to TRBD2. CDR1 is MNHEY, CDR2 SVGAGI, per germline. Unmatched junction bases numbered 10, after V lost 8 bases and J lost 7 bases. The CDR3 sequence is 15 residues long. The CDR3 reads CASGTSGRTLGEQYF. The CDR3 coding sequence is TGTGCCAGCGGGACTAGCGGGAGAACCTTGGGGGAGCAGTACTTC.

V is TRBV5-1 and J is TRBJ2-7; TRBD2 agrees at 8 bases. The DNA matches TRBJ2-5 better at its end, which makes the J call doubtful. CDR3 length: 17 amino acids. In germline, CDR1 is SGHRS, CDR2 YFSETQ. CDR3 in amino acids: CASSLEVGGGSQETQYF. In DNA, the CDR3 is TGCGCCAGCAGCTTGGAAGTCGGCGGGGGGTCCCAAGAGACCCAGTACTTC.

The genes are TRBV10-3 and TRBJ2-5, with TRBD1 as a possible D gene (5 bases). The J call is uncertain, as TRBJ2-7 better fits the DNA end. CDR3 length: 15 amino acids. Per germline, CDR1 ENHRY and CDR2 SYGVKD. In DNA form, the CDR3 reads TGTGCCATCAGTGAGTCGAGGCAGGGATCCTACGAGCAGTACTTC. Translating gives CAISESRQGSYEQYF.